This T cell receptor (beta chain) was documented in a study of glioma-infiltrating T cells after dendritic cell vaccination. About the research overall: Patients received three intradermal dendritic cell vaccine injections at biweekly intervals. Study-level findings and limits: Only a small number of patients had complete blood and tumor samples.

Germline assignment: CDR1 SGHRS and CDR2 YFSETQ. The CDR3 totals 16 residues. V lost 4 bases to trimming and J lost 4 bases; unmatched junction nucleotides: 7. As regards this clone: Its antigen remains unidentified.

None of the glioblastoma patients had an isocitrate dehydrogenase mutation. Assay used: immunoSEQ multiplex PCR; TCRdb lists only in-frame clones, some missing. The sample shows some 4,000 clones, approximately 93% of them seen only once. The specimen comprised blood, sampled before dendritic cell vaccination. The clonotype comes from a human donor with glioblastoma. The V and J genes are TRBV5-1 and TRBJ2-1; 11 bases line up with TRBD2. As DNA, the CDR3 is TGCGCCAGCAGCGGAACGTTAGCGGGAGGGTACAATGAGCAGTTCTTC. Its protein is CASSGTLAGGYNEQFF. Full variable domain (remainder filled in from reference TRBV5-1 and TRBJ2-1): KAGVTQTPRYLIKTRGQQVTLSCSPISGHRSVSWYQQTPGQGLQFLFEYFSETQRNKGNFPGRFSGRQFSNSRSEMNVSTLELGDSALYLCASSGTLAGGYNEQFFGPGTRLTVL.